Presented here are 12 T cell receptor beta chains from one specimen sequenced in a study of blood T cell repertoires in COVID-19. Produced via immunoSEQ multiplex PCR; TCRdb's table is partial and in-frame only. The top ten clones hold about 4% of a sample with around 300,000 clones, around four fifths of them seen once. Sequencing used peripheral blood. The source is a woman aged 45 to 65 with active or convalescent COVID-19.

This rearrangement joins TRBV4-2 to TRBJ2-1; 11 bases line up with TRBD2. CDR3 length: 16 amino acids. CDR1 and CDR2 (germline): LGHNA, YNFKEQ. The ends lost 0 bases at V and 2 bases at J; junction bases unmatched: 0. The CDR3 protein is CASSQDSGRAYNEQFF. As DNA, the CDR3 is TGTGCCAGCAGCCAAGATAGCGGGAGGGCCTACAATGAGCAGTTCTTC.

This clone was detected once. Distinct nucleotide sequences in the sample also encode this CDR3. This chain uses TRBV7-9 with TRBJ1-2, with a possible D match to TRBD1 (5 bases). The CDR3 covers 12 residues. V was shortened by 5 bases and J by 8 bases, with 12 bases between the two germline ends. Germline loops: CDR1 SEHNR, CDR2 FQNEAQ (reference sequence). CDR3 coding DNA: TGTGCCAGCAGCAGCGGGGGTCGGGGCTACACCTTC. Translating gives CASSSGGRGYTF.

The sample holds one count of this clone. The V call is TRBV2, the J call TRBJ2-3, with D perhaps TRBD2 (6 bases). Trimming removed 1 base at V and 2 bases at J, with 10 bases between. The CDR3 has 15 residues. The germline V gene encodes CDR1 SNHLY and CDR2 FYNNEI. CDR3: CASSEGGIATDTQYF. Here the CDR3 DNA reads TGTGCCAGCAGTGAAGGCGGGATAGCCACAGATACGCAGTATTTT.

This clone was recorded once. The genes are TRBV27 and TRBJ2-5; D unclear. V was trimmed by 2 bases and J by 7 bases, leaving 11 bases between them. The CDR3 contains 13 residues. Germline CDR1 and CDR2: MNHEY and SMNVEV (reference sequence). As DNA, the CDR3 is TGTGCCAGCAGTTTAAGCGTGCGTGGGACCCAGTACTTC. Its protein is CASSLSVRGTQYF.

The chain is built from TRBV6-8 and TRBJ1-1; D is possibly TRBD1 (5 bases). The germline gives CDR1 MNHGY, CDR2 SAAAGT. This CDR3 spans 13 amino acids. Trimming stripped 10 bases from V and 2 bases from J, with 14 bases between. The CDR3 sequence is CATRKGPNTEAFF. CDR3 sequence (DNA): TGTGCCACCCGCAAGGGGCCCAACACTGAAGCTTTCTTT.

There are a few counts of this clone. Here the CDR3 DNA reads TGCGCCAGCAGCTCTTCCACAGGGAATTCACCCCTCCACTTT. Translating gives CASSSSTGNSPLHF. The V call is TRBV5-1, the J call TRBJ1-6; maybe TRBD1 (6 bases). The CDR3 is 14 residues long. Trimming shortened V by 3 bases and J by 7 bases, and 11 bases separated the two germline ends. Germline lookup yields CDR1 SGHRS and CDR2 YFSETQ.

V is TRBV19 and J is TRBJ1-6, with D unresolved. Trimming took 4 bases from V and 7 from J, leaving 8 bases between them. Per the germline V gene, CDR1 is LNHDA and CDR2 is SQIVND (reference sequence). This CDR3 region has 13 residues. The CDR3 loop reads CASSSAGNSPLHF. The DNA of the CDR3 is TGTGCCAGTAGTAGTGCGGGGAATTCACCCCTCCACTTT.

The chain is built from TRBV5-1 and TRBJ2-5, with 7 positions matching TRBD2. Trimming took 4 bases from V and 5 from J; bases not matched to a gene: 8. Germline V gene sequence: CDR1 SGHRS, CDR2 YFSETQ. The CDR3 loop spans 14 amino acids. The CDR3 DNA follows: TGCGCCAGCAGCGGAACTAGCGTTGGGGAGACCCAGTACTTC. Translated, it gives CASSGTSVGETQYF.

This rearrangement joins TRBV5-1 to TRBJ2-7; 16 bases agree with TRBD2. This CDR3 contains 18 residues. With V trimmed by 6 bases and J by 3 bases, 12 bases remained unmatched. Germline V gene sequence: CDR1 SGHRS, CDR2 YFSETQ. CDR3 coding DNA: TGCGCCAGCAAGGTGGGGACTAGCGGGAGGGCCGGTTACTACGAGCAGTACTTC. This encodes CASKVGTSGRAGYYEQYF.

The rearrangement uses TRBV11-2 and TRBJ2-7; D gene ambiguous. The CDR3 contains 17 residues. V gave up 0 bases and J gave up 5 bases, with 20 bases separating them. Germline V gives CDR1 SGHAT, CDR2 FQNNGV. The CDR3 region is CASSLEIVAAPSNEQYF. CDR3 DNA: TGTGCCAGCAGCTTAGAAATCGTGGCGGCCCCGAGTAACGAGCAGTACTTC.

The chain employs TRBV19 and TRBJ2-1, with D unresolved. Trimming removed 3 bases from V and 3 bases from J, with 12 bases in between. Germline CDR1 LNHDA, CDR2 SQIVND (reference sequence). CDR3 length: 15 amino acids. As DNA, the CDR3 is TGTGCCAGTAGTATTAGTAGTTTAAGCTACAATGAGCAGTTCTTC. It specifies CASSISSLSYNEQFF.

This clone showed up just once. This sequence joins TRBV7-2 and TRBJ1-2; 9 nucleotides match TRBD1. After removal of 5 bases from V and 6 bases from J, the junction contained 4 bases not matched to a gene. The CDR3 is 13 amino acids. Looked up from germline, CDR1 is SGHTA and CDR2 is FQGNSA. CDR3 sequence (DNA): TGTGCCAGCAGCACGGACAGGGGAGATGGCTACACCTTC. It specifies CASSTDRGDGYTF.